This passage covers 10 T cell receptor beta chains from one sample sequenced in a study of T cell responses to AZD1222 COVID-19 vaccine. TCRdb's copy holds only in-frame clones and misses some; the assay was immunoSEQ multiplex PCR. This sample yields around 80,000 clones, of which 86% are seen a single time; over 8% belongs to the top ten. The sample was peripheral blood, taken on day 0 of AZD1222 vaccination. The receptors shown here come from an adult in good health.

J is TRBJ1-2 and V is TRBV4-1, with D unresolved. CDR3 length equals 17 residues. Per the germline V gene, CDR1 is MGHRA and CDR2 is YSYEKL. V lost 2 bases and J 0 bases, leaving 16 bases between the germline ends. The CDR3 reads CASSQPPASPANYGYTF. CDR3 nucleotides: TGCGCCAGCAGCCAACCCCCAGCAAGCCCAGCTAACTATGGCTACACCTTC.

This CDR3 is CASSRDYEQYF. The DNA of the CDR3 is TGTGCCAGCAGCCGGGACTACGAGCAGTACTTC. The genes are TRBV5-6 and TRBJ2-7, with a possible D match to TRBD2 (5 bases). There are 11 residues in the CDR3. V was shortened by 4 bases and J by 3 bases, with 5 bases between the two germline ends. Germline assignment: CDR1 SGHDT and CDR2 YYEEEE.

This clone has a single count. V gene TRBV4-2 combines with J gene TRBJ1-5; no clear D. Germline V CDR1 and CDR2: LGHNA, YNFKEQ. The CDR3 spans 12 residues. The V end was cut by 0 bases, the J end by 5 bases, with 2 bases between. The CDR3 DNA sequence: TGTGCCAGCAGCCAAGAAGATCAGCCCCAGCATTTT. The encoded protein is CASSQEDQPQHF.

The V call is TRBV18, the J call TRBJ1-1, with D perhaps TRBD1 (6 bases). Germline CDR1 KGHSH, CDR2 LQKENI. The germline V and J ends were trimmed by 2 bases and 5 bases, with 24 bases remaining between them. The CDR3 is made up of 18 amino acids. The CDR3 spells CASSPTRGAGMAWTEAFF. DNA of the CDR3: TGTGCCAGCTCACCAACCCGGGGGGCAGGGATGGCGTGGACTGAAGCTTTCTTT.

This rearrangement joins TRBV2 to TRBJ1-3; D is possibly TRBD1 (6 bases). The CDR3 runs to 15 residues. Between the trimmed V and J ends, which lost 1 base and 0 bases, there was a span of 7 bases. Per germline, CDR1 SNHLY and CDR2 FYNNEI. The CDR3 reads CASSEVRGSGNTIYF. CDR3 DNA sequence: TGTGCCAGCAGTGAAGTCAGGGGCTCTGGAAACACCATATATTTT.

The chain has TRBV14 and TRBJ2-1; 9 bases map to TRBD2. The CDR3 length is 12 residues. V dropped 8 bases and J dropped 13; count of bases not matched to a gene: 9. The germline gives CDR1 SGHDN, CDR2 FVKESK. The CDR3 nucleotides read TGTGCCAGCGGACTAGCGCGCTCGATTCAGTTCTTC. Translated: CASGLARSIQFF.

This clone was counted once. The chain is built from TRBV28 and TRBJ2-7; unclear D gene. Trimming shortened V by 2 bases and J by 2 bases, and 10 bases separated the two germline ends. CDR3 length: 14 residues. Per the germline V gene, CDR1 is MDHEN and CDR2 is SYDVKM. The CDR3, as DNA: TGTGCCAGCAGTTTAGGCGGACCCCCCTACGAGCAGTACTTC. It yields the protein CASSLGGPPYEQYF.

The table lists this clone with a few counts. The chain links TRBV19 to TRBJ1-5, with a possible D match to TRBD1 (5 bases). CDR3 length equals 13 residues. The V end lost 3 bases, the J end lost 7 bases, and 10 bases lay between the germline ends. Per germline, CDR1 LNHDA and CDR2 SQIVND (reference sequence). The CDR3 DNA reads TGTGCCAGTAGTATGGGGGGTTTACAGCCCCAGCATTTT. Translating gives CASSMGGLQPQHF. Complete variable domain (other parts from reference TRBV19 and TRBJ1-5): DGGITQSPKYLFRKEGQNVTLSCEQNLNHDAMYWYRQDPGQGLRLIYYSQIVNDFQKGDIAEGYSVSREKKESFPLTVTSAQKNPTAFYLCASSMGGLQPQHFGDGTRLSIL.

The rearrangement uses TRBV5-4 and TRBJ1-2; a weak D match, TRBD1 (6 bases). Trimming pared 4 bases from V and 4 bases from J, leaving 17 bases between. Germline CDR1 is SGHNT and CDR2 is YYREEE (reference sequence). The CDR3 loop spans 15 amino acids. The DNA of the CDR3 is TGTGCCAGCAGCCCAGACAGGCGGGGTGCCTATGGCTACACCTTC. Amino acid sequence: CASSPDRRGAYGYTF.

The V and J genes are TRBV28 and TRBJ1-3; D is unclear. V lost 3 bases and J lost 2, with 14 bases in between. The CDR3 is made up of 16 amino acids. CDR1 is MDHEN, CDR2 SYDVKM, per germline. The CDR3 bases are TGTGCCAGCAGTTTCGGCCCTCCTAGTGCTGGAAACACCATATATTTT. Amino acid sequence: CASSFGPPSAGNTIYF.